This entry features one T cell receptor (beta chain) sequence. Antigen specificity is unknown. This sample was taken from a study of radiotherapy plus CTLA-4 blockade in lung cancer. Findings and limits, study-wide: The study found tumor-derived TCR clones expanded in blood after radiotherapy plus ipilimumab.

The assay was immunoSEQ multiplex PCR, and TCRdb's table has in-frame clones only and misses some. The data show about 80,000 clones, more than 60% seen once. Patients in the study, people with chemo-refractory metastatic non-small-cell lung cancer, received focal radiation plus ipilimumab CTLA-4 blockade. CDR3 size: 13 residues. V shed 5 bases and J shed 1 base, with 8 bases lying between them. CDR1 and CDR2 (germline): SGHAT, FQNNGV. This specimen consisted of peripheral blood, obtained from a patient treated with radiotherapy plus ipilimumab. The clonotype was recovered from a human donor with non-small cell lung cancer whose response to radiotherapy plus ipilimumab could not be evaluated. Some clones in this sample may be carry-over from other donors' samples. V gene TRBV11-2 combines with J gene TRBJ1-1, with D perhaps matching TRBD1 (6 bases). CDR3: CASSPTGNTEAFF. The CDR3 nucleotides read TGTGCCAGCAGCCCGACAGGGAACACTGAAGCTTTCTTT.